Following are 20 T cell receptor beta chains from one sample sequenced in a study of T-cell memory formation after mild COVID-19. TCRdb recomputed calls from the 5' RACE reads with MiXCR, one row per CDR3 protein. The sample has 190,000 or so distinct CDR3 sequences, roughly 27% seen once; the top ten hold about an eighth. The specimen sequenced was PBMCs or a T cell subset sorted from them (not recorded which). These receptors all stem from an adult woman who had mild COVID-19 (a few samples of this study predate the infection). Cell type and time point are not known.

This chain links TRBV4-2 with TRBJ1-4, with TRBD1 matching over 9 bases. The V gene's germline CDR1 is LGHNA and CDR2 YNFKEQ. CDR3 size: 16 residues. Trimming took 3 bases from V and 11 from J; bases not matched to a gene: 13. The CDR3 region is CASSQAPTGGSDKLFF. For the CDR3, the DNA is TGTGCCAGCAGCCAGGCCCCGACAGGGGGTTCTGACAAACTGTTTTTT.

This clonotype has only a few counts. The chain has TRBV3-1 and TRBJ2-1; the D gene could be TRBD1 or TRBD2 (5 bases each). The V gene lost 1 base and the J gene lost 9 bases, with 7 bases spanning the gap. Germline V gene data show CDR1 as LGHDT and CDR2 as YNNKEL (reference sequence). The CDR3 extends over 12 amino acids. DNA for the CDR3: TGTGCCAGCAGCCAAGGTGGGGGTGAGCAGTTCTTC. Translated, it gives CASSQGGGEQFF.

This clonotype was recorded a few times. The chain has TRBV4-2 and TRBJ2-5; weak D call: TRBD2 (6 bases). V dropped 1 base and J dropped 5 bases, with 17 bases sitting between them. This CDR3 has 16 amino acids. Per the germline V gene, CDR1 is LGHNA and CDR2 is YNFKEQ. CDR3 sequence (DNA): TGTGCCAGCAGCCAAGCACGGAGGGCCGGAGGGGAGACCCAGTACTTC. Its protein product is CASSQARRAGGETQYF.

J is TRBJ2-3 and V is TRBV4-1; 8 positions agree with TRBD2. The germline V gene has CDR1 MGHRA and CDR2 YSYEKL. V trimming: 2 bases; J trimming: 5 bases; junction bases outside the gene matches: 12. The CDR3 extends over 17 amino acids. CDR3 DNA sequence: TGCGCCAGCAGCCAACCCTCTGGAGCGGGGGTGGGAGATACGCAGTATTTT. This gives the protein CASSQPSGAGVGDTQYF.

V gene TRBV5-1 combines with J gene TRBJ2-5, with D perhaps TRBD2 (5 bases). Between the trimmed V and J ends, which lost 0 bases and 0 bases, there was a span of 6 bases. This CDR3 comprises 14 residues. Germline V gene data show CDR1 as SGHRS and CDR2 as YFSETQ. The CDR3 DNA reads TGCGCCAGCAGCTTGGCCGGGGACCAAGAGACCCAGTACTTC. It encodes CASSLAGDQETQYF.

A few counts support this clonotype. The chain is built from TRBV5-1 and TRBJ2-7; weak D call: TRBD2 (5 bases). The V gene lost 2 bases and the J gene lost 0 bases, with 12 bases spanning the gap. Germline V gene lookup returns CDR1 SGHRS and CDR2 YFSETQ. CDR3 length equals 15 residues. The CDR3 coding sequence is TGCGCCAGCAGCTTTTTCCGGGATAGCTCCTACGAGCAGTACTTC. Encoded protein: CASSFFRDSSYEQYF.

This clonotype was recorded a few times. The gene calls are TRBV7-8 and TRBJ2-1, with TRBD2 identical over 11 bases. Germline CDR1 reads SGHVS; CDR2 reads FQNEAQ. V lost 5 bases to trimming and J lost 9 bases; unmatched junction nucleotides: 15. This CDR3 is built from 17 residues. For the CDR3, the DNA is TGTGCCAGCAGCGCTAGCGGGGGGTACCCGGAGGTGGGTGAGCAGTTCTTC. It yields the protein CASSASGGYPEVGEQFF.

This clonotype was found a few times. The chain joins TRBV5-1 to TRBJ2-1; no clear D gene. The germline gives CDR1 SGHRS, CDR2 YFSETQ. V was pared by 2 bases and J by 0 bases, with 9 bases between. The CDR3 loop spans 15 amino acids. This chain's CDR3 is CASSFQVSSYNEQFF. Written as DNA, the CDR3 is TGCGCCAGCAGCTTCCAGGTGAGCTCCTACAATGAGCAGTTCTTC.

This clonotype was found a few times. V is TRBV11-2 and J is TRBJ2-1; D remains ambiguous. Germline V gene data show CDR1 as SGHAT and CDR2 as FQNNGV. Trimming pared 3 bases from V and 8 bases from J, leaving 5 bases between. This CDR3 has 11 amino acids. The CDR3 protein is CASSLRHEQFF. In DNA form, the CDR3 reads TGTGCCAGCAGCTTGCGGCATGAGCAGTTCTTC.

The CDR3 region has the DNA TGTGCCAGCAGTTCCTGGGACAGGACGAACACTGAAGCTTTCTTT. Translating gives CASSSWDRTNTEAFF. This chain joins TRBV12-3 or TRBV12-4 and TRBJ1-1; 8 bases agree with TRBD1. The CDR3 has 15 amino acids. V was pared by 4 bases and J by 1 base, with 5 bases of the junction left unmatched.

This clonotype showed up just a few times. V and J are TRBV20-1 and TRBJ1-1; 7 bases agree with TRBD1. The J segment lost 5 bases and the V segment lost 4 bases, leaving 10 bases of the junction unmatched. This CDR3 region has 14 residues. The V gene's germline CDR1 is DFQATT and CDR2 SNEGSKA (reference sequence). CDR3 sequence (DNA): TGCAGTGCTATTCCGCCGGGGACAGTAACTGAAGCTTTCTTT. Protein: CSAIPPGTVTEAFF.

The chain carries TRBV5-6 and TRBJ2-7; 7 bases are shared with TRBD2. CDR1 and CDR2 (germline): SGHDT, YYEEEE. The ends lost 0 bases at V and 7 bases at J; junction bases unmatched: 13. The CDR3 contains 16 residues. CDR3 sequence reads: CASSLGQRGVFREQYF. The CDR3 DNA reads TGTGCCAGCAGCTTGGGGCAGCGGGGTGTCTTTCGGGAGCAGTACTTC.

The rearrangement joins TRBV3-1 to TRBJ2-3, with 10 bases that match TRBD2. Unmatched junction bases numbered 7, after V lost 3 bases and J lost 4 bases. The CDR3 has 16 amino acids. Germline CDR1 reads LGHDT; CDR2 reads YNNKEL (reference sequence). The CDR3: CASSQLKRGGADTQYF. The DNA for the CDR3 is TGTGCCAGCAGCCAGCTAAAGCGGGGGGGCGCAGATACGCAGTATTTT.

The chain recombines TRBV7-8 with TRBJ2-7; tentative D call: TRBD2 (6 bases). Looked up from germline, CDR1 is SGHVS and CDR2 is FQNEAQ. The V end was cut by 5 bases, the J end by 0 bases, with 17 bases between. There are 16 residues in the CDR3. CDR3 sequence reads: CASSLGGGISSYEQYF. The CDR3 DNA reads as TGTGCCAGCAGCCTCGGTGGAGGGATAAGCTCCTACGAGCAGTACTTC.

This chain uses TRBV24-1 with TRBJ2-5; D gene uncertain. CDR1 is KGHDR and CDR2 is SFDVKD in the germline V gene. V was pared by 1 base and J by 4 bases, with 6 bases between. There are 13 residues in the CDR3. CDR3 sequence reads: CATSDFGLETQYF. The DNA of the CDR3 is TGTGCCACCAGTGATTTCGGCTTAGAGACCCAGTACTTC.

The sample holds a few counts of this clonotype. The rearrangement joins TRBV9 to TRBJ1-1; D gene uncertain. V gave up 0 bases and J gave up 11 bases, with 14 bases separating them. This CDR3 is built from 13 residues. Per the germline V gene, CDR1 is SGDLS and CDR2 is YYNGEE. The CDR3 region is CASSVAETTRAFF. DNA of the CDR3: TGTGCCAGCAGCGTAGCAGAAACCACGAGGGCTTTCTTT.

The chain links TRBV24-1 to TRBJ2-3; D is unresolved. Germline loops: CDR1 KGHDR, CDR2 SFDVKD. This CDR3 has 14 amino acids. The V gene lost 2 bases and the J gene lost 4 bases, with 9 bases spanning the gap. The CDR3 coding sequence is TGTGCCACCAGTGATTGGGTAAACCCAGATACGCAGTATTTT. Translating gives CATSDWVNPDTQYF.

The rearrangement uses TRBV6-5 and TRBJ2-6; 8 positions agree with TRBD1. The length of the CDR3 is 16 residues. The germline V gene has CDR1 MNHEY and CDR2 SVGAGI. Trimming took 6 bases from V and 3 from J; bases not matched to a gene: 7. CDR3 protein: CASSGAGGSGANVLTF. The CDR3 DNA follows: TGTGCCAGCAGCGGAGCAGGGGGCAGTGGGGCCAACGTCCTGACTTTC.

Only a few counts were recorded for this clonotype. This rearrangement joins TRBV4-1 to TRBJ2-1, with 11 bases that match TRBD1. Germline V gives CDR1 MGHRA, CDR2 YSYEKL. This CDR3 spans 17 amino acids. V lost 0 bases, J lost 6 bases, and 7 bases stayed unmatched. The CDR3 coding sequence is TGCGCCAGCAGCCAAGATCTGGGACAGGGGGGCCGCAATGAGCAGTTCTTC. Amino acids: CASSQDLGQGGRNEQFF.

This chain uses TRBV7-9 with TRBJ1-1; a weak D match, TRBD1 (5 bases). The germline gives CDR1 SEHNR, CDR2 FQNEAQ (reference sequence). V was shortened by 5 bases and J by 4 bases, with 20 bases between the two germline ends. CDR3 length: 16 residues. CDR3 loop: CASSLTILRGGTEAFF. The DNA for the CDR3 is TGTGCCAGCAGCCTTACGATCTTAAGGGGAGGCACTGAAGCTTTCTTT. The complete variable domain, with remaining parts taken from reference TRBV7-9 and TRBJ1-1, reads DTGVSQNPRHKITKRGQNVTFRCDPISEHNRLYWYRQTLGQGPEFLTYFQNEAQLEKSRLLSDRFSAERPKGSFSTLEIQRTEQGDSAMYLCASSLTILRGGTEAFFGQGTRLTVV.